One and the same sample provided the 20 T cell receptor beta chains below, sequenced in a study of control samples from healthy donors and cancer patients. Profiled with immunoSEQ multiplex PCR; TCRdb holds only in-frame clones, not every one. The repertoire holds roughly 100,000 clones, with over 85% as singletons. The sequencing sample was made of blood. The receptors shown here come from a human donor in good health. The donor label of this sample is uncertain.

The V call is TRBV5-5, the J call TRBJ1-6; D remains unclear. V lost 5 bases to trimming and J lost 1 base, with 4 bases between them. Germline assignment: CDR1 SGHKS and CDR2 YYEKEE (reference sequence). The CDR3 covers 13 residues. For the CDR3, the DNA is TGTGCCAGCAGGGGGTCCTATAATTCACCCCTCCACTTT. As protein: CASRGSYNSPLHF. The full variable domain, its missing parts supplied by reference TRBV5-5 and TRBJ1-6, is DAGVTQSPTHLIKTRGQQVTLRCSPISGHKSVSWYQQVLGQGPQFIFQYYEKEERGRGNFPDRFSARQFPNYSSELNVNALLLGDSALYLCASRGSYNSPLHFGNGTRLTVT.

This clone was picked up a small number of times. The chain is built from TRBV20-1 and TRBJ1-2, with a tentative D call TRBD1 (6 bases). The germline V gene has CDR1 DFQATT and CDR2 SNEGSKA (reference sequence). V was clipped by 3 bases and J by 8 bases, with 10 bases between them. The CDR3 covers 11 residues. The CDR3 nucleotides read TGCAGTGCTAGGGGGGGGCGAGGCTACACCTTC. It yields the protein CSARGGRGYTF.

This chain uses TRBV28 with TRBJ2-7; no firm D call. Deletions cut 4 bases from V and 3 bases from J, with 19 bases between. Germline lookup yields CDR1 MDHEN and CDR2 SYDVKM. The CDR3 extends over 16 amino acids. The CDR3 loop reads CASSSPGRYRSYEQYF. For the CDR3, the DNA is TGTGCCAGCAGTTCTCCCGGTCGGTACAGAAGCTACGAGCAGTACTTC.

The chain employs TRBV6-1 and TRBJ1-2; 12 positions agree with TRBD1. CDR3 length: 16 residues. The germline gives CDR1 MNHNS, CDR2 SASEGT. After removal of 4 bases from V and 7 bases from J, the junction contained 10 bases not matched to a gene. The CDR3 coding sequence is TGTGCCAGCAGTGGAGCTCTTGGGACAGGGGGCTTTGGCTACACCTTC. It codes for CASSGALGTGGFGYTF.

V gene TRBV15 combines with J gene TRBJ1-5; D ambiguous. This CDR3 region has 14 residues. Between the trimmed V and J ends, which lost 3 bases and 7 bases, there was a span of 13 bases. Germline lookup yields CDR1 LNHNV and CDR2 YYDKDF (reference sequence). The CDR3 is CATSRDRLTQPQHF. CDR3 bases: TGTGCCACCAGCAGGGACCGGTTAACGCAGCCCCAGCATTTT.

In DNA, the CDR3 is TGTGCCAGCAGTTTTCGGATGACGGGCACGAACACTGAAGCTTTCTTT. Its protein is CASSFRMTGTNTEAFF. V gene TRBV6-5 combines with J gene TRBJ1-1; D unresolved. There are 16 residues in the CDR3. V lost 4 bases, J lost 1 base, and 16 bases lay in between. Germline V CDR1 and CDR2: MNHEY, SVGAGI.

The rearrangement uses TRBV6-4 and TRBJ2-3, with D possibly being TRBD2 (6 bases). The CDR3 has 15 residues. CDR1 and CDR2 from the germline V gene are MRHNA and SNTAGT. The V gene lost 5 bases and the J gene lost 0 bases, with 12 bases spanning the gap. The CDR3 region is CASSYRGRSTDTQYF. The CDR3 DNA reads TGTGCCAGCAGTTACCGGGGGAGAAGCACAGATACGCAGTATTTT.

The CDR3 sequence: CASSRTGDEKLFF. The CDR3 DNA is TGTGCCAGCAGTCGGACAGGGGATGAAAAACTGTTTTTT. The rearrangement uses TRBV2 and TRBJ1-4, with 9 bases matching TRBD1. Trimming took 5 bases from V and 6 from J; bases not matched to a gene: 1. Germline V CDR1 and CDR2: SNHLY, FYNNEI. This CDR3 contains 13 residues.

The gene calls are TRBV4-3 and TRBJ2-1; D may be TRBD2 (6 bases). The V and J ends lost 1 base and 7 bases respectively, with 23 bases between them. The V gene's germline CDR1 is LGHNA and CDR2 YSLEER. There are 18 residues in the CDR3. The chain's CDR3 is CASSQGEWGESTGNEQFF. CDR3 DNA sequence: TGCGCCAGCAGCCAAGGAGAGTGGGGGGAATCTACGGGGAATGAGCAGTTCTTC.

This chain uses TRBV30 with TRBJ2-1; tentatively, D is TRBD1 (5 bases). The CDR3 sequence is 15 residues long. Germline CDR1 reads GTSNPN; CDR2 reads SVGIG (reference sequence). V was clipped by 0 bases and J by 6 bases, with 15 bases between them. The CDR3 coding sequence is TGTGCCTGGAGTGTAAACAGGCCTTATGTCAATGAGCAGTTCTTC. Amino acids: CAWSVNRPYVNEQFF. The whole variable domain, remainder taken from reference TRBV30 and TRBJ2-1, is SQTIHQWPATLVQPVGSPLSLECTVEGTSNPNLYWYRQAAGRGLQLLFYSVGIGQISSEVPQNLSASRPQDRQFILSSKKLLLSDSGFYLCAWSVNRPYVNEQFFGPGTRLTVL.

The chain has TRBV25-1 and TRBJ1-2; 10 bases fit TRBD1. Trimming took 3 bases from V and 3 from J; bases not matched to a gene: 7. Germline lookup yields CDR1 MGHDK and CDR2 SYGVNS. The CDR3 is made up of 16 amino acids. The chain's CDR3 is CASSDPRDRGHYGYTF. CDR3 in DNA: TGTGCCAGCAGTGACCCCCGGGACAGGGGTCACTATGGCTACACCTTC.

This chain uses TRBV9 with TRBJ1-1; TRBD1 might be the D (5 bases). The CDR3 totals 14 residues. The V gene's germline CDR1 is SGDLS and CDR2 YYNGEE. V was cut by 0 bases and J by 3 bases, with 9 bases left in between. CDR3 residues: CASSVVDMDTEAFF. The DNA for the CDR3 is TGTGCCAGCAGCGTAGTGGACATGGACACTGAAGCTTTCTTT.

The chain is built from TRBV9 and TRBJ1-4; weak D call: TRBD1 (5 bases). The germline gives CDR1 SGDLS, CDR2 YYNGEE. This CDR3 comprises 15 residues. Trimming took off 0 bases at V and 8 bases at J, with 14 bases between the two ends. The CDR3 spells CASSVVGGVGEKLFF. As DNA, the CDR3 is TGTGCCAGCAGCGTAGTTGGAGGGGTCGGGGAAAAACTGTTTTTT.

CDR3 DNA sequence: TGTGCCAGCAGCCCAACTGGGGGACAGGGCTATGGCTACACCTTC. Protein: CASSPTGGQGYGYTF. V gene TRBV7-3 combines with J gene TRBJ1-2; 9 nucleotides match TRBD1. The CDR3 runs to 15 residues. Germline CDR1 is SGHTA and CDR2 is FQGTGA. After removal of 5 bases from V and 4 bases from J, the junction contained 8 bases not matched to a gene. The whole variable domain, filled in from reference TRBV7-3 and TRBJ1-2, reads GAGVSQTPSNKVTEKGKYVELRCDPISGHTALYWYRQSLGQGPEFLIYFQGTGAADDSGLPNDRFFAVRPEGSVSTLKIQRTERGDSAVYLCASSPTGGQGYGYTFGSGTRLTVV.

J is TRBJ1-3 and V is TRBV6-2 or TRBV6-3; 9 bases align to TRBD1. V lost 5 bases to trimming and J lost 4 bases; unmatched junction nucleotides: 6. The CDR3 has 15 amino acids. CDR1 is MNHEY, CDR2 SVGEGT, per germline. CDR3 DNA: TGTGCCAGCAGTCGACTCACAGGGGGCGGAAACACCATATATTTT. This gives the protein CASSRLTGGGNTIYF.

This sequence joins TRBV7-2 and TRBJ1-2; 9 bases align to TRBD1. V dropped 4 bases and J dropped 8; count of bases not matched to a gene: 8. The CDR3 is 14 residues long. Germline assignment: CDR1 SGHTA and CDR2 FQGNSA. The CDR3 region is CASSSRTGEGGYTF. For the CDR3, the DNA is TGTGCCAGCAGCTCCAGGACAGGGGAGGGCGGCTACACCTTC. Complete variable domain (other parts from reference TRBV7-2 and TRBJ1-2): GAGVSQSPSNKVTEKGKDVELRCDPISGHTALYWYRQSLGQGLEFLIYFQGNSAPDKSGLPSDRFSAERTGGSVSTLTIQRTQQEDSAVYLCASSSRTGEGGYTFGSGTRLTVV.

CDR3 sequence: CASSMSSILNTEAFF. Here the CDR3 DNA reads TGTGCCAGTAGTATGAGTTCAATTTTGAACACTGAAGCTTTCTTT. The chain is built from TRBV19 and TRBJ1-1; no clear D. This CDR3 comprises 15 residues. V was trimmed by 3 bases and J by 0 bases, leaving 11 bases between them. Germline-derived CDR1 and CDR2 are LNHDA and SQIVND (reference sequence).

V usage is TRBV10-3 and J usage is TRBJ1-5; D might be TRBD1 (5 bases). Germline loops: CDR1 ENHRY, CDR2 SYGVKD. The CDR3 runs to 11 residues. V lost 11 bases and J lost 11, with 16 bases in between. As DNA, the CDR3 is TGTGCCTCTGGGGGGATTTCAGCCCAGCATTTT. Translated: CASGGISAQHF.

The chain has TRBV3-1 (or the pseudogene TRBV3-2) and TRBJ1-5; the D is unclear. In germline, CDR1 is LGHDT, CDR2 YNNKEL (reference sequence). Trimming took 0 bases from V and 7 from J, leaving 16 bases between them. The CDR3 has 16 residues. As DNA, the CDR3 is TGTGCCAGCAGCCAAGATCTTGCGGGTTTGGGGCAGCCCCAGCATTTT. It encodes CASSQDLAGLGQPQHF.

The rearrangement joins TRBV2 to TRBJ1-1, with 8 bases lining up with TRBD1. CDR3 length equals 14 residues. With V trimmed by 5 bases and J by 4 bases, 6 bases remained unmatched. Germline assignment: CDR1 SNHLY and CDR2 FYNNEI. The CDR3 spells CASSPGQGSTEAFF. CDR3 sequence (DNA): TGTGCCAGCAGTCCTGGACAGGGAAGCACTGAAGCTTTCTTT.